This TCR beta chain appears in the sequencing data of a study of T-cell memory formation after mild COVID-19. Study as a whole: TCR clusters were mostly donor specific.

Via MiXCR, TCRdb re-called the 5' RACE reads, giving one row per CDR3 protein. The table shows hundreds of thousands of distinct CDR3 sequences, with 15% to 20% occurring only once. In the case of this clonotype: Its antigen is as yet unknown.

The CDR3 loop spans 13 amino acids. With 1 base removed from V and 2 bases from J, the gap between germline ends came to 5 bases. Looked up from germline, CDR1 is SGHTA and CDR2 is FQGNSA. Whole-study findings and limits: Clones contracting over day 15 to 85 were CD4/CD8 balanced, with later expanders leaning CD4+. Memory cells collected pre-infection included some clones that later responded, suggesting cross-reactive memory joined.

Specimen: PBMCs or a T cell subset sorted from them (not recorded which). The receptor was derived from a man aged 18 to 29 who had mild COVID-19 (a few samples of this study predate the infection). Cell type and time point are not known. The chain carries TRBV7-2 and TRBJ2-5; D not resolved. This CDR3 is CASSLGMQETQYF. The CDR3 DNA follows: TGTGCCAGCAGCTTAGGGATGCAAGAGACCCAGTACTTC.